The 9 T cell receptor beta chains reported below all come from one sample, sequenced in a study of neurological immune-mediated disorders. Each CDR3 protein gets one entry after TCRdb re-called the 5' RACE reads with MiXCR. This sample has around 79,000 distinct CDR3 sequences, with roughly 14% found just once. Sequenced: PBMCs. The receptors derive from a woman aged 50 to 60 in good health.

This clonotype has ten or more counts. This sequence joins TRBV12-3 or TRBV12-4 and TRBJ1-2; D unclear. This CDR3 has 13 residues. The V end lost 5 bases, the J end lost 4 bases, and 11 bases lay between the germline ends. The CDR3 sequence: CASSRQQSYGYTF. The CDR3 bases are TGTGCCAGCAGTCGTCAACAGTCCTATGGCTACACCTTC.

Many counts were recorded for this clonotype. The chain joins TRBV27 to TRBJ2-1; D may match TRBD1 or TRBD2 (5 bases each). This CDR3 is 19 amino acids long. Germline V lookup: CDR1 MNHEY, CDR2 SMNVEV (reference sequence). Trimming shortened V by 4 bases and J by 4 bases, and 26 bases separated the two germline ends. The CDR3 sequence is CASSSRATRGLGAYNEQFF. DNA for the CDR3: TGTGCCAGCAGTTCCCGGGCCACCCGGGGCCTCGGGGCATACAATGAGCAGTTCTTC.

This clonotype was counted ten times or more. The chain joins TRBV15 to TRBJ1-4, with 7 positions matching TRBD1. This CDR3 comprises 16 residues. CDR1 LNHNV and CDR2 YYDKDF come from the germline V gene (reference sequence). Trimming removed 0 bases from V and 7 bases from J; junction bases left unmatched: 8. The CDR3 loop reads CATSRDLTGTTEKLFF. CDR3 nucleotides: TGTGCCACCAGCAGAGATTTGACAGGGACCACTGAAAAACTGTTTTTT.

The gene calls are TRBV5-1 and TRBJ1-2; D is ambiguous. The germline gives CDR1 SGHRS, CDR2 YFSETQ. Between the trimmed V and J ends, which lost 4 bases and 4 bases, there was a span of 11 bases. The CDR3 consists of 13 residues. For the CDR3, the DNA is TGCGCCAGCAGCGGGGAGGGAGGCTATGGCTACACCTTC. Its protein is CASSGEGGYGYTF.

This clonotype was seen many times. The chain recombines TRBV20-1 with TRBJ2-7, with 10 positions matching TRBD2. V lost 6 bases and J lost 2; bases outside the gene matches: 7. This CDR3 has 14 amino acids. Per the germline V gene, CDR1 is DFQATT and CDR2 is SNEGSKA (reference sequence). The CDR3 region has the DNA TGCAGTGCGAAACTAGCGGGAATTACCTACGAGCAGTACTTC. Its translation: CSAKLAGITYEQYF.

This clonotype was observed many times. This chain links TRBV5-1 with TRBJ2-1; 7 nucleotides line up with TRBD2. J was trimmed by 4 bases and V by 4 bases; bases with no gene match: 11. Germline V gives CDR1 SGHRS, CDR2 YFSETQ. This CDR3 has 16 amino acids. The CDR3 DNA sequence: TGCGCCAGCAGCCAAGGACTAGACTATTTTTACAATGAGCAGTTCTTC. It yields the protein CASSQGLDYFYNEQFF.

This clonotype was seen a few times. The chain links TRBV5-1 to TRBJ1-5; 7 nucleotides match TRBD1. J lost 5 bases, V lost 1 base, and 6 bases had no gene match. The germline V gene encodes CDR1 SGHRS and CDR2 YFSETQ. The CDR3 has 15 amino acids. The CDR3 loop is CASSLQGQPYQPQHF. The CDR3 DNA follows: TGCGCCAGCAGCTTGCAGGGACAGCCTTATCAGCCCCAGCATTTT.

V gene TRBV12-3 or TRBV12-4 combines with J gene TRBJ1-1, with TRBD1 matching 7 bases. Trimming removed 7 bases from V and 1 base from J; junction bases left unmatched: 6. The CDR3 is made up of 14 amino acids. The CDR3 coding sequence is TGTGCCAGCATTTCCAACAGGGGGAACACTGAAGCTTTCTTT. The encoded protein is CASISNRGNTEAFF.

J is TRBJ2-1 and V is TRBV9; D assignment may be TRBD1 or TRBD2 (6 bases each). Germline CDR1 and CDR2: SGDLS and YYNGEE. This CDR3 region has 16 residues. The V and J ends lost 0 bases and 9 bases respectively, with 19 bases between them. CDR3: CASSVGGLVGGCEQFF. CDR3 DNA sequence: TGTGCCAGCAGCGTAGGGGGACTCGTAGGGGGGTGTGAGCAGTTCTTC.